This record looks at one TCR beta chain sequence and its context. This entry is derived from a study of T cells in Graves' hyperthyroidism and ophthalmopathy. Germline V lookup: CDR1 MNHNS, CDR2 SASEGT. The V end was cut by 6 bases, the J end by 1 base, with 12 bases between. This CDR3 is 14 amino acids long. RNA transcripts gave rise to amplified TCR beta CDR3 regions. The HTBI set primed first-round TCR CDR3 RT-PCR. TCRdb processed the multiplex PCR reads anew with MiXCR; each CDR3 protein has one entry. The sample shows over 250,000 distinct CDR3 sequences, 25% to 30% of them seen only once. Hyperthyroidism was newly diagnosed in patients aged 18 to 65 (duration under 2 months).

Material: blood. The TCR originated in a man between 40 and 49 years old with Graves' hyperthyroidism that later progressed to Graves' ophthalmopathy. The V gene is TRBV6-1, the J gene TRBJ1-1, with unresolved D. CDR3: CASSWARRNTEAFF. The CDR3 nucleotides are TGTGCCAGCAGCTGGGCCAGGCGGAACACTGAAGCTTTCTTT.